This section outlines one T cell receptor (beta chain) sequence together with its context. Profiled with immunoSEQ multiplex PCR; TCRdb holds only in-frame clones, not every one. This table holds some 300,000 clones, roughly 86% found once. Seattle's cohort entered during active infection and was followed longitudinally. This entry belongs to a study of blood T cell repertoires in COVID-19. Study as a whole: Samples taken during acute and convalescent COVID-19 were collected in the United States, Italy and Spain.

The CDR3 extends over 12 amino acids. CDR1 and CDR2 from the germline V gene are LGHDT and YNNKEL (reference sequence). V dropped 1 base and J dropped 5 bases, with 5 bases sitting between them. Material: peripheral blood. The origin of this receptor is a woman aged 25 to 39 with COVID-19, enrolled during active disease. This rearrangement joins TRBV3-1 (or the pseudogene TRBV3-2) to TRBJ1-2, with D perhaps matching TRBD1 (5 bases). The CDR3 region is CASSQAGYGYTF. For the CDR3, the DNA is TGTGCCAGCAGCCAAGCAGGGTATGGCTACACCTTC.